One sample yielded the 32 T cell receptor beta chains listed below, sequenced in a study of cytomegalovirus exposure and HLA in healthy donors. With 60 Vbeta and 13 Jbeta primers, the PCR was carried out. The method was immunoSEQ multiplex PCR; TCRdb's version includes in-frame clones alone and lacks a portion of them. The sample holds about 190,000 clones, roughly 80% seen once. Sequencing input: PBMCs. These receptors were obtained from a woman aged 18-29 years in good health and CMV-seronegative.

This chain connects TRBV7-6 to TRBJ1-1; a possible D gene is TRBD1 (5 bases). CDR1 is SGHVS, CDR2 FNYEAQ, per germline. The CDR3 contains 16 residues. V gave up 1 base and J gave up 1 base, with 13 bases separating them. The CDR3 coding sequence is TGTGCCAGCAGCTTAGATGGAGGGGCTCCGAACACTGAAGCTTTCTTT. This translates into CASSLDGGAPNTEAFF.

The chain is built from TRBV10-3 and TRBJ1-2; 8 bases are a match to TRBD1. J was trimmed by 5 bases and V by 6 bases; bases with no gene match: 11. The CDR3 has 15 residues. Germline CDR1 ENHRY, CDR2 SYGVKD. CDR3 residues: CAIREHGTGEYGYTF. DNA of the CDR3: TGTGCCATCAGGGAGCACGGGACAGGCGAGTATGGCTACACCTTC.

The count of this clone is one. A junction end diverges from the germline sequence, so it may reflect a read error. The chain couples TRBV7-3 to TRBJ2-2, with 8 bases lining up with TRBD2. The germline gives CDR1 SGHTA, CDR2 FQGTGA. CDR3 length: 16 residues. The CDR3 nucleotides are TGTGCCAGCAGCTCCCAGACTAGCGCGAAGACCGGGGAGCTGTTTTTT. Its protein is CASSSQTSAKTGELFF.

V gene TRBV5-1 combines with J gene TRBJ2-5; 7 nucleotides align to TRBD2. This CDR3 has 17 residues. The ends lost 0 bases at V and 4 bases at J; junction bases unmatched: 12. CDR1 and CDR2 (germline): SGHRS, YFSETQ. The CDR3 DNA reads as TGCGCCAGCAGCTTGGGGATTATTGCGGGGGATGTAGAGACCCAGTACTTC. This gives the protein CASSLGIIAGDVETQYF.

The chain links TRBV30 to TRBJ2-5, with 10 bases that match TRBD1. The CDR3 spans 14 residues. J gave up 11 bases and V 7 bases, and 16 bases lay outside the gene matches. Germline V gene lookup returns CDR1 GTSNPN and CDR2 SVGIG (reference sequence). CDR3 sequence: CASSARQGAWEQYF. The DNA of the CDR3 is TGTGCCTCATCCGCCCGACAGGGGGCGTGGGAGCAGTACTTC.

This sequence joins TRBV6-6 and TRBJ2-3; D is perhaps TRBD1 (5 bases). The V gene's germline CDR1 is MNHNY and CDR2 SVGAGI (reference sequence). Trimming took 1 base from V and 2 from J, leaving 13 bases between them. The CDR3 contains 16 residues. The CDR3 nucleotides are TGTGCCAGCAGTTACTTGCAGGGCGCTTACACAGATACGCAGTATTTT. Translation: CASSYLQGAYTDTQYF.

The V gene is TRBV5-1, the J gene TRBJ1-3; D not certain. CDR3 size: 14 residues. Germline V CDR1 and CDR2: SGHRS, YFSETQ. The V end was cut by 1 base, the J end by 0 bases, with 5 bases between. The CDR3 spells CASSLPNSGNTIYF. CDR3 bases: TGCGCCAGCAGCTTGCCAAACTCTGGAAACACCATATATTTT. Full variable domain (remainder filled in from reference TRBV5-1 and TRBJ1-3): KAGVTQTPRYLIKTRGQQVTLSCSPISGHRSVSWYQQTPGQGLQFLFEYFSETQRNKGNFPGRFSGRQFSNSRSEMNVSTLELGDSALYLCASSLPNSGNTIYFGEGSWLTVV.

This clone was recorded only once. The chain links TRBV19 to TRBJ2-2; D is possibly TRBD1 (6 bases). V lost 6 bases, J lost 3 bases, and 14 bases lay in between. The CDR3 contains 15 residues. Germline loops: CDR1 LNHDA, CDR2 SQIVND (reference sequence). This CDR3 is CASRAGAKDTGELFF. Written as DNA, the CDR3 is TGTGCCAGTAGGGCAGGGGCGAAGGACACCGGGGAGCTGTTTTTT.

The chain recombines TRBV18 with TRBJ1-3, with 7 bases matching TRBD1. CDR3 size: 15 residues. With 4 bases clipped from V and 5 bases from J, the junction kept 8 bases outside the gene matches. Germline V gene sequence: CDR1 KGHSH, CDR2 LQKENI. CDR3 amino acids: CASSQSTGTRNTIYF. The CDR3 nucleotides read TGTGCCAGCTCACAGTCGACAGGGACGCGAAACACCATATATTTT.

The chain recombines TRBV28 with TRBJ1-5; 8 nucleotides align to TRBD1. This CDR3 is 15 amino acids long. CDR1 MDHEN and CDR2 SYDVKM come from the germline V gene. V lost 7 bases, J lost 6 bases, and 11 bases stayed unmatched. Here the CDR3 DNA reads TGTGCCAGCATGCCGGGACACACAGGGGGTCAGCCCCAGCATTTT. This encodes CASMPGHTGGQPQHF.

This chain uses TRBV7-8 with TRBJ2-7; 8 bases map to TRBD1. V lost 5 bases, J lost 3 bases, and 15 bases stayed unmatched. Germline CDR1 is SGHVS and CDR2 is FQNEAQ. The CDR3 consists of 17 residues. CDR3 sequence reads: CASSQELFGQGVYEQYF. The CDR3 DNA follows: TGTGCCAGCAGCCAAGAACTTTTCGGACAGGGCGTCTACGAGCAGTACTTC.

This chain joins TRBV6-1 and TRBJ1-5; D not certain. CDR1 and CDR2 from the germline V gene are MNHNS and SASEGT. There are 15 residues in the CDR3. V lost 4 bases, J lost 4 bases, and 14 bases lay in between. The CDR3 spells CASSGPGRLNQPQHF. CDR3 sequence (DNA): TGTGCCAGCAGTGGCCCTGGGCGTTTGAATCAGCCCCAGCATTTT.

The V gene is TRBV12-5, the J gene TRBJ2-5; maybe TRBD1 (8 bases). Trimming stripped 6 bases from V and 5 bases from J, with 19 bases between. Germline lookup yields CDR1 LGHNT and CDR2 FRNRAP. The CDR3 is 15 amino acids. DNA for the CDR3: TGTGCTAGTGGAACGGACAGGGAGGGAGTCGAGACCCAGTACTTC. Protein sequence: CASGTDREGVETQYF.

The chain employs TRBV6-6 and TRBJ2-6; no clear D. V was trimmed by 7 bases and J by 4 bases, leaving 11 bases between them. The CDR3 is 14 residues long. CDR1 is MNHNY, CDR2 SVGAGI, per germline (reference sequence). Here the CDR3 reads CASTTGLGANVLTF. CDR3 sequence (DNA): TGTGCCAGCACTACGGGTTTAGGGGCCAACGTCCTGACTTTC.

The chain's CDR3 is CASSPGQGTDTQYF. The CDR3 nucleotides read TGTGCCAGCTCACCCGGACAGGGAACAGATACGCAGTATTTT. The chain is built from TRBV18 and TRBJ2-3; 8 bases line up with TRBD1. V dropped 3 bases and J dropped 3; count of bases not matched to a gene: 2. The CDR3 runs 14 residues. CDR1 KGHSH and CDR2 LQKENI come from the germline V gene.

The genes are TRBV7-9 and TRBJ1-1; no clear D. V was cut by 2 bases and J by 4 bases, with 8 bases left in between. CDR1 SEHNR and CDR2 FQNEAQ come from the germline V gene (reference sequence). The CDR3 runs 13 residues. Here the CDR3 reads CASSLSAVTEAFF. DNA for the CDR3: TGTGCCAGCAGCTTATCTGCGGTCACTGAAGCTTTCTTT.

This clone came up once. V is TRBV27 and J is TRBJ2-3; D unclear. Germline V gene sequence: CDR1 MNHEY, CDR2 SMNVEV (reference sequence). The CDR3 is 14 amino acids. The V and J ends lost 2 bases and 0 bases respectively, with 6 bases between them. The CDR3 region has the DNA TGTGCCAGCAGTTTAGTCGGTAGCACAGATACGCAGTATTTT. This encodes CASSLVGSTDTQYF.

CDR3 bases: TGTGCCAGCAGCTGGACTAGCGGGGAAAACAATGAGCAGTTCTTC. Residues: CASSWTSGENNEQFF. The chain is built from TRBV7-2 and TRBJ2-1, with TRBD2 matching over 12 bases. CDR3 length: 15 residues. Trimming cost V 4 bases and J 5 bases; bases outside gene matches: 3. CDR1 is SGHTA and CDR2 is FQGNSA in the germline V gene.

Comment on this clone: The junction departs from germline at one end; a sequencing error may be responsible. The rearrangement links TRBV2 to TRBJ2-3; 11 bases align to TRBD2. The length of the CDR3 is 12 residues. CDR1 and CDR2 from the germline V gene are SNHLY and FYNNEI. CDR3 residues: CASSLAGGFTLF. DNA of the CDR3: TGTGCCAGCAGTCTAGCGGGGGGCTTTACACTTTTT.

This chain joins TRBV7-9 and TRBJ1-2, with TRBD1 matching over 7 bases. CDR1 is SEHNR and CDR2 is FQNEAQ in the germline V gene (reference sequence). Unmatched junction bases numbered 13, after V lost 7 bases and J lost 2 bases. The CDR3 totals 16 residues. CDR3 sequence: CASTSLVGGINYGYTF. Here the CDR3 DNA reads TGTGCCAGCACCTCCTTGGTAGGGGGCATAAACTATGGCTACACCTTC.

The chain combines TRBV2 with TRBJ2-1; the match to TRBD2 covers 10 bases. This CDR3 has 15 amino acids. The V gene's germline CDR1 is SNHLY and CDR2 FYNNEI. With 6 bases clipped from V and 5 bases from J, the junction kept 7 bases outside the gene matches. CDR3 amino acids: CASRHLAGVNNEQFF. The CDR3 coding sequence is TGTGCCAGCAGGCATCTAGCGGGAGTTAACAATGAGCAGTTCTTC.

The chain has TRBV28 and TRBJ2-5; 11 bases fit TRBD2. The CDR3 contains 14 residues. The junction had 8 bases not matched to a gene; V was cut back by 11 bases and J by 3 bases. Germline CDR1 MDHEN, CDR2 SYDVKM. CDR3 nucleotide sequence: TGTGCCGCCAAATTTAGCGGGGGGGAAGAGACCCAGTACTTC. This encodes CAAKFSGGEETQYF.

The chain has TRBV19 and TRBJ1-3; the D is unclear. CDR1 is LNHDA and CDR2 is SQIVND in the germline V gene (reference sequence). V was shortened by 4 bases and J by 0 bases, with 16 bases between the two germline ends. The CDR3 contains 17 residues. The CDR3 region has the DNA TGTGCCAGTAGTAGTCCTGGGGAGCCCTTCTCTGGAAACACCATATATTTT. The encoded protein is CASSSPGEPFSGNTIYF.

The rearrangement links TRBV18 to TRBJ1-2, with TRBD1 identical over 7 bases. Germline assignment: CDR1 KGHSH and CDR2 LQKENI. CDR3 size: 17 residues. J lost 1 base, V lost 5 bases, and 13 bases had no gene match. CDR3 residues: CASSTWDSLLFNYGYTF. CDR3 nucleotide sequence: TGTGCCAGCTCAACCTGGGACAGCCTCTTATTTAACTATGGCTACACCTTC. The whole variable domain, filled in from reference TRBV18 and TRBJ1-2, reads NAGVMQNPRHLVRRRGQEARLRCSPMKGHSHVYWYRQLPEEGLKFMVYLQKENIIDESGMPKERFSAEFPKEGPSILRIQQVVRGDSAAYFCASSTWDSLLFNYGYTFGSGTRLTVV.

This clone came up once. The V gene is TRBV18, the J gene TRBJ1-2, with 8 bases matching TRBD1. This CDR3 spans 15 amino acids. Trimming at V came to 2 bases and at J to 8 bases, leaving 10 bases not matched to a gene. Germline V gives CDR1 KGHSH, CDR2 LQKENI. The CDR3 loop reads CASSPGQGGLHGYTF. As DNA, the CDR3 is TGTGCCAGCTCACCAGGACAGGGAGGATTACACGGCTACACCTTC.

This clone was counted only a few times. The chain recombines TRBV7-9 with TRBJ1-2; maybe TRBD1 (5 bases). Germline CDR1 and CDR2: SEHNR and FQNEAQ (reference sequence). This CDR3 is 14 amino acids long. The V end lost 5 bases, the J end lost 0 bases, and 10 bases lay between the germline ends. The CDR3 DNA is TGTGCCAGCAGCCCTCAGACAGCTAACTATGGCTACACCTTC. This gives the protein CASSPQTANYGYTF.

This clone showed up just once. The rearrangement joins TRBV18 to TRBJ1-2; 9 bases are a match to TRBD1. The V gene's germline CDR1 is KGHSH and CDR2 LQKENI. The CDR3 runs to 15 residues. Unmatched junction bases numbered 9, after V lost 4 bases and J lost 6 bases. CDR3 sequence (DNA): TGTGCCAGCTCACGACTCACGGACAGGGGCGATGGCTACACCTTC. Residues: CASSRLTDRGDGYTF.

V is TRBV5-4 and J is TRBJ1-4; 11 bases map to TRBD1. The CDR3 spans 16 residues. V dropped 4 bases and J dropped 4; count of bases not matched to a gene: 6. The germline V gene encodes CDR1 SGHNT and CDR2 YYREEE (reference sequence). The CDR3: CASSQGQGGNNEKLFF. For the CDR3, the DNA is TGTGCCAGCAGCCAGGGACAGGGGGGGAATAATGAAAAACTGTTTTTT.

This clone was found a few times. The J gene is TRBJ2-3, the V gene TRBV11-2, with 9 bases matching TRBD2. V shed 1 base and J 2 bases; nucleotides not matched to a gene: 7. CDR1 and CDR2 (germline): SGHAT, FQNNGV. This CDR3 spans 17 amino acids. The CDR3: CASSLAPTSGPTDTQYF. The CDR3 DNA reads as TGTGCCAGCAGCTTAGCCCCGACTAGCGGCCCCACAGATACGCAGTATTTT. The variable domain in full, completed from reference TRBV11-2 and TRBJ2-3, reads EAGVAQSPRYKIIEKRQSVAFWCNPISGHATLYWYQQILGQGPKLLIQFQNNGVVDDSQLPKDRFSAERLKGVDSTLKIQPAKLEDSAVYLCASSLAPTSGPTDTQYFGPGTRLTVL.

The chain has TRBV27 and TRBJ2-3, with a possible D match to TRBD2 (6 bases). V lost 6 bases and J 2 bases, leaving 24 bases between the germline ends. This CDR3 has 18 residues. Germline V CDR1 and CDR2: MNHEY, SMNVEV (reference sequence). The CDR3 DNA reads as TGTGCCAGCAGAGACTCCCGGGACTCCTTCCCCACCACAGATACGCAGTATTTT. Translated, it gives CASRDSRDSFPTTDTQYF.

The DNA of the CDR3 is TGTGCCAGCAGCACTGGACTAGCGGGAGGGTGGGGCTCCTACGAGCAGTACTTC. It codes for CASSTGLAGGWGSYEQYF. This chain uses TRBV27 with TRBJ2-7; TRBD2 matches at 15 bases. After removal of 6 bases from V and 0 bases from J, the junction contained 9 bases not matched to a gene. This CDR3 contains 18 residues. Germline values: CDR1 MNHEY, CDR2 SMNVEV (reference sequence).

This chain uses TRBV6-5 with TRBJ2-5; possibly TRBD1 for D (6 bases). The CDR3 loop spans 14 amino acids. V was pared by 2 bases and J by 5 bases, with 12 bases between. From germline, CDR1 is MNHEY and CDR2 SVGAGI. CDR3 bases: TGTGCCAGCAGTTACGGGGCAGGGGTCGAGACCCAGTACTTC. Protein: CASSYGAGVETQYF.